This TCR beta chain was found in a study of T cell changes during pregnancy in multiple sclerosis. V lost 4 bases and J lost 9, with 14 bases in between. The CDR3 contains 13 residues. Germline V CDR1 and CDR2: SGHNT, YYREEE (reference sequence). This clone appeared once. Generated by immunoSEQ multiplex PCR, the TCRdb table keeps only in-frame clones and is missing some. The sample yields tens of thousands of clones, about 90% seen once. The TCR originated in a female donor with multiple sclerosis, enrolled in a pregnancy study. The chain carries TRBV5-4 and TRBJ2-1; a possible D gene is TRBD2 (5 bases). Sequencing used CD4+ T cells from peripheral blood mononuclear cells, obtained in the first trimester of pregnancy. The CDR3 sequence is CASSRGQEAEQFF. DNA for the CDR3: TGTGCCAGCAGCCGAGGTCAGGAGGCTGAGCAGTTCTTC.